These T cell receptor beta chains were read from a single sample in a study of blood T cell repertoires in COVID-19. Profiling relied on immunoSEQ multiplex PCR, and the TCRdb table lists in-frame clones only, not all of them. The sample has 140,000 or so clones, under 90% seen once. Specimen: peripheral blood. Receptor source: a man between 70 and 80 years old who had recovered from COVID-19. The conserved cysteine and the conserved F or W are not part of the CDR3 here. Each record gives: V gene, CDR3 protein.

v_call: TRBV18; cdr3_aa: ASSQRQEPYGYT
v_call: TRBV15; cdr3_aa: ATSRVGGGTDTQY
v_call: TRBV7-2; cdr3_aa: ASSLDRGSYEQY
v_call: TRBV11-2; cdr3_aa: ASSRTTTGVREKLF
v_call: TRBV10-1; cdr3_aa: ASSDLSTGELF
v_call: TRBV10-3; cdr3_aa: AISDEFHSYEQY
v_call: TRBV18; cdr3_aa: ASSPSTDTQY
v_call: TRBV6-5; cdr3_aa: ASKPTGRAF
v_call: TRBV5-5; cdr3_aa: ASSPPTGTYGYT
v_call: TRBV27; cdr3_aa: ASSYTGTPSSEQY
v_call: TRBV6-5; cdr3_aa: ASTHRDSRGDEQF
v_call: TRBV7-2; cdr3_aa: ASSLEAGLGDEQY
v_call: TRBV6-5; cdr3_aa: ASSSRRPEIEAF
v_call: TRBV7-9; cdr3_aa: ASSFIREGIDTQY
v_call: TRBV27; cdr3_aa: ASSLSQVGGYT
v_call: TRBV29-1; cdr3_aa: SAPVTTADTQY
v_call: TRBV18; cdr3_aa: ASSPDISNQPQH
v_call: TRBV30; cdr3_aa: AWGRSGGAF
v_call: TRBV7-2; cdr3_aa: ASSLAYGSGRGETQY
v_call: TRBV5-6; cdr3_aa: ASSPDAGGGDTQY
v_call: TRBV4-3; cdr3_aa: ASSQAGTGGASPLH
v_call: TRBV4-1; cdr3_aa: ASSQVSQATNEQF
v_call: TRBV9; cdr3_aa: ASSGLQGGAF
v_call: TRBV20-1; cdr3_aa: SASPTSGKLYEQY
v_call: TRBV7-9; cdr3_aa: ASSLKLAGDNEQF
v_call: TRBV4-1; cdr3_aa: ASSQSGTGGTGELF
v_call: TRBV7-3; cdr3_aa: ASSLSGGVYNEQF
v_call: TRBV15; cdr3_aa: ATSGGTSGSTGELF
v_call: TRBV5-1; cdr3_aa: ASSLYGRGEGEQY
v_call: TRBV4-1; cdr3_aa: ASSQIRLTGNTEAF
v_call: TRBV5-1; cdr3_aa: ASRLQIDGTYEQY
v_call: TRBV5-5; cdr3_aa: ASSVPLRGAFSYEQY
v_call: TRBV9; cdr3_aa: ASSAGTGGFYEQY
v_call: TRBV19; cdr3_aa: ASSITGGSYNEQF
v_call: TRBV6-2/TRBV6-3; cdr3_aa: ASSPLRDTQY
v_call: TRBV19; cdr3_aa: ASSMGQLQETQY
v_call: TRBV7-3; cdr3_aa: ASSSPSGAGGYNEQF
v_call: TRBV5-1; cdr3_aa: ASYSTGGFTDTQY
v_call: TRBV3-1/TRBV3-2; cdr3_aa: ASSLRLDRLYEQY
v_call: TRBV5-6; cdr3_aa: ASSGQGSDEQF
v_call: TRBV29-1; cdr3_aa: SVGTSGSTDTQY
v_call: TRBV29-1; cdr3_aa: SVEDRGFAGELF
v_call: TRBV30; cdr3_aa: AWMFSGGNEQF
v_call: TRBV27; cdr3_aa: ASTGQGEGSPLH
v_call: TRBV5-4; cdr3_aa: ASSPKGTSESEETQY
v_call: TRBV7-9; cdr3_aa: ASSPRRPGQDSYEQY
v_call: TRBV6-5; cdr3_aa: ASSYSNRLNEKLF
v_call: TRBV4-1; cdr3_aa: ASSQGGTSGRKNIQY
v_call: TRBV7-9; cdr3_aa: ASSSGSGLENIQY
v_call: TRBV7-2; cdr3_aa: ASSPYRGRVNEQF
v_call: TRBV5-5; cdr3_aa: ASSPPPGQMNTEAF
v_call: TRBV5-4; cdr3_aa: ASSPLAGGPGAEQF
v_call: TRBV5-1; cdr3_aa: ASSAQPLAGPVTEQY
v_call: TRBV19; cdr3_aa: ASSISGLAGGTDTQY
v_call: TRBV6-1; cdr3_aa: ASSEKGVGRETQY